The present TCR beta chain was sequenced within a study of T cells in Graves' hyperthyroidism and ophthalmopathy. This clonotype was seen a handful of times. Based on clinical symptoms, serum thyroxine and TRAb, thyroid ultrasound and orbital computed tomography, diagnoses were reached. The investigators amplified TCR beta CDR3 regions from RNA transcripts. In the first-round RT-PCR of the TCR CDR3, the HTBI primer set was used. One entry per CDR3 protein, called by TCRdb with MiXCR from the multiplex PCR reads. The sample gives hundreds of thousands of distinct CDR3 sequences, roughly a quarter of which show up once; approximately 10% is in the top ten. V was clipped by 5 bases and J by 2 bases, with 15 bases between them. The germline gives CDR1 SGHAT, CDR2 FQNNGV. The length of the CDR3 is 15 residues.

The V call is TRBV11-2, the J call TRBJ1-1; TRBD1 is a possible D gene (5 bases). Sequences were obtained from blood. The clonotype originates from a woman in her thirties with Graves' ophthalmopathy. The CDR3 DNA reads as TGTGCCAGCAGCAGAAAGACAGAGCTTAACACTGAAGCTTTCTTT. Encoded protein: CASSRKTELNTEAFF.